This T cell receptor (beta chain) comes out of a study of cytomegalovirus exposure and HLA in healthy donors. PCR was performed using 60 Vbeta and 13 Jbeta primers. Data came from immunoSEQ multiplex PCR; TCRdb stores just in-frame clones and leaves some out. Its clone listing holds around 70,000 clones. CDR3 length: 14 amino acids. Per germline, CDR1 SGHNT and CDR2 YENEEA. V was pared by 2 bases and J by 6 bases, with 10 bases between. The TCR comes from a female donor in good health and CMV-seropositive. Material for sequencing was PBMCs. The chain employs TRBV11-3 and TRBJ2-2; D unresolved. CDR3 loop: CASSLYRGAGELFF. DNA for the CDR3: TGTGCCAGCAGCTTATACCGTGGAGCCGGGGAGCTGTTTTTT.